A selection of T cell receptor beta chains follows, all from one sample in a study of blood T cell repertoires in COVID-19. Profiled with immunoSEQ multiplex PCR; TCRdb holds only in-frame clones, not every one. Of about 240,000 clones listed, about nine tenths are singletons. Material: peripheral blood. Source of these receptors: a man in his sixties who had recovered from COVID-19. CDR3s include the opening cysteine and the closing phenylalanine or tryptophan. The D gene is left open where the match is weak. For some rows the clone size is stated as once, few or many, or as a class when expanded; others skip it.

v_call,d_call,clone_size,j_call,cdr3_aa,cdr3_nt
TRBV6-5,TRBD1,.,TRBJ2-3,CASRPSDRVQYF,TGTGCCAGCAGACCCTCGGACAGGGTGCAGTATTTT
TRBV10-3,TRBD1,.,TRBJ1-1,CAIRPGQGPWAEAFF,TGTGCCATCAGACCGGGACAGGGACCATGGGCTGAAGCTTTCTTT
TRBV5-5,.,.,TRBJ1-5,CASSLFPNSNQPQHF,TGTGCCAGCAGCTTGTTTCCAAATAGCAATCAGCCCCAGCATTTT
TRBV6-6,.,.,TRBJ1-2,CASSYAGVGYTF,TGTGCCAGCAGTTATGCGGGGGTAGGCTACACCTTC
TRBV20-1,TRBD1,.,TRBJ1-2,CSASGNPGQGLHYGYTF,TGCAGTGCTAGTGGAAACCCGGGACAGGGTCTTCACTATGGCTACACCTTC
TRBV6-1,TRBD2,few,TRBJ2-3,CASSEVSGGADTQYF,TGTGCCAGCAGTGAGGTTAGCGGGGGCGCAGATACGCAGTATTTT
TRBV2,.,.,TRBJ1-1,CASTLDTMATEAFF,TGTGCCAGCACCCTGGACACGATGGCCACTGAAGCTTTCTTT
TRBV12-5,TRBD1,.,TRBJ2-1,CASGFRTSGGNEQFF,TGTGCTAGTGGTTTCCGCACCTCAGGGGGCAATGAGCAGTTCTTC
TRBV5-6,TRBD2,.,TRBJ2-2,CASSRGAGGFFGYTGELFF,TGTGCCAGCAGCCGAGGCGCGGGGGGATTTTTCGGTTACACCGGGGAGCTGTTTTTT
TRBV10-3,TRBD1,.,TRBJ2-7,CAITSIQGASEQYF,TGTGCCATCACCTCTATCCAGGGGGCATCCGAGCAGTACTTC
TRBV9,TRBD1,few,TRBJ1-4,CASSIGQGVNEKLFF,TGTGCCAGCAGCATTGGACAGGGGGTGAATGAAAAACTGTTTTTT
TRBV18,.,.,TRBJ2-7,CASSPPNGYEQYF,TGTGCCAGCTCACCACCGAACGGGTACGAGCAGTACTTC
TRBV2,TRBD1,.,TRBJ2-5,CASSTETGGQETQYF,TGTGCCAGCAGTACGGAGACAGGGGGCCAAGAGACCCAGTACTTC
TRBV24-1,.,.,TRBJ2-7,CATSDSGRRGTYEQYF,TGTGCCACCAGTGATTCCGGGCGTCGGGGGACCTACGAGCAGTACTTC
TRBV6-4,.,.,TRBJ1-6,CARIRDSYNSPLHF,TGTGCCAGGATTCGGGACTCCTATAATTCACCCCTCCACTTT
TRBV21-1,.,few,TRBJ1-5,CASSLGPDDQPQHF,TGTGCCAGCAGCCTAGGCCCCGATGATCAGCCCCAGCATTTT
TRBV5-1,TRBD2,.,TRBJ2-3,CASSLVPSGGPPDTQYF,TGCGCCAGCAGCTTGGTGCCCAGCGGGGGGCCCCCAGATACGCAGTATTTT
TRBV6-5,.,once,TRBJ1-6,CASSYSWQGLDSPLHF,TGTGCCAGCAGTTACTCGTGGCAGGGGTTGGATTCACCCCTCCACTTT
TRBV5-1,TRBD1,once,TRBJ1-4,CASSFRQGRNEKLFF,TGCGCCAGCAGCTTCCGACAGGGGCGCAATGAAAAACTGTTTTTT
TRBV18,.,once,TRBJ1-1,CASSPGGAGFYTEAFF,TGTGCCAGCTCACCAGGGGGCGCGGGTTTTTACACTGAAGCTTTCTTT
TRBV18,TRBD1,few,TRBJ2-1,CASSPGTAYNEQFF,TGTGCCAGCTCACCAGGGACAGCATACAATGAGCAGTTCTTC
TRBV5-1,TRBD1,.,TRBJ2-1,CASSLTDRTYNEQFF,TGCGCCAGCAGCCTGACGGACAGGACTTACAATGAGCAGTTCTTC
TRBV30,.,.,TRBJ1-5,CAWRGREHQPQHF,TGTGCCTGGAGAGGCAGGGAACATCAGCCCCAGCATTTT
TRBV30,.,once,TRBJ2-7,CAWSVSQGYEQYF,TGTGCCTGGAGTGTAAGCCAGGGCTACGAGCAGTACTTC
TRBV28,.,.,TRBJ1-2,CASSLSYYGYTF,TGTGCCAGCAGTTTGTCCTACTATGGCTACACCTTC
TRBV27,.,.,TRBJ1-2,CASSSLGSDYGYTF,TGTGCCAGCAGTTCCCTCGGTAGTGACTATGGCTACACCTTC
TRBV28,.,.,TRBJ2-1,CATVRQVYNEQFF,TGTGCTACTGTCCGGCAGGTTTACAATGAGCAGTTCTTC
TRBV5-6,.,.,TRBJ2-7,CASSFGTLSSYEQYF,TGTGCCAGCAGTTTCGGGACACTTAGCTCCTACGAGCAGTACTTC
TRBV6-2/TRBV6-3,TRBD2,.,TRBJ2-7,CASSYLSGDPYVEQYF,TGTGCCAGCAGTTACTTGAGCGGGGACCCCTACGTAGAGCAGTACTTC
TRBV6-5,TRBD1,.,TRBJ1-1,CASIKGALRSTEAFF,TGTGCCAGCATCAAGGGGGCGCTGAGAAGCACTGAAGCTTTCTTT
TRBV20-1,.,.,TRBJ1-1,CIPGTEAFF,TGCATCCCTGGGACAGAAGCTTTCTTT
TRBV2,.,.,TRBJ2-1,CASSASPPGFF,TGTGCCAGCAGTGCCAGTCCGCCGGGGTTCTTC
TRBV5-1,TRBD1,.,TRBJ1-6,CASSLRQGGNSPLHF,TGCGCCAGCAGTCTCAGACAGGGTGGTAATTCACCCCTCCACTTT
TRBV7-2,.,.,TRBJ2-1,CASSLTSTNEQFF,TGTGCCAGCAGCCTAACTAGTACCAATGAGCAGTTCTTC
TRBV5-1,TRBD2,.,TRBJ2-5,CASSSGVKETQYF,TGCGCCAGCAGTAGCGGGGTTAAAGAGACCCAGTACTTC
TRBV6-5,.,.,TRBJ1-5,CASSYRGTFDQPQHF,TGTGCCAGCAGTTATCGCGGGACGTTTGATCAGCCCCAGCATTTT
TRBV4-2,.,once,TRBJ2-3,CASSQVQGREGTDTQYF,TGTGCCAGCAGCCAAGTACAGGGAAGGGAAGGCACAGATACGCAGTATTTT
TRBV2,.,.,TRBJ1-1,CASKLSEETEAFF,TGTGCCAGCAAACTCAGCGAGGAGACTGAAGCTTTCTTT
TRBV27,TRBD1,.,TRBJ2-7,CASSFGTAYEQYF,TGTGCCAGCAGTTTCGGGACAGCCTACGAGCAGTACTTC
TRBV6-5,TRBD1,.,TRBJ2-5,CASSYSGGARQETQYF,TGTGCCAGCAGTTACTCAGGGGGCGCCCGACAAGAGACCCAGTACTTC